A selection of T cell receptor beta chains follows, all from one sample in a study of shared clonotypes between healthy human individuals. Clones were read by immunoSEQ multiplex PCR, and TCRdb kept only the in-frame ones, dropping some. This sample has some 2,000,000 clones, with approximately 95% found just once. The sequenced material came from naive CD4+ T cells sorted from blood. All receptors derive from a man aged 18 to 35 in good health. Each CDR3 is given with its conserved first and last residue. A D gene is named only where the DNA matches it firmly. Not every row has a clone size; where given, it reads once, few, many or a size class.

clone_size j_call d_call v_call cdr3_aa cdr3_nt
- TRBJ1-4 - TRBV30 CAWMTATNEKLFF TGTGCCTGGATGACGGCAACTAATGAAAAACTGTTTTTT
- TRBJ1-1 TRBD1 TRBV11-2 CASSPPGGLATEAFF TGTGCCAGCAGCCCGCCAGGGGGGTTGGCGACTGAAGCTTTCTTT
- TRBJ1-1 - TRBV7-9 CASSLNVDVDSLEAFF TGTGCCAGCAGCTTAAACGTCGACGTCGACTCCCTTGAAGCTTTCTTT
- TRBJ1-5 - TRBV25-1 CARSSCGTDNQPQHF TGTGCCAGATCTTCCTGTGGGACCGACAATCAGCCCCAGCATTTT
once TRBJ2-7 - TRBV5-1 CASSRGNTGFGNYEQYF TGCGCCAGCAGCCGCGGAAATACAGGGTTCGGAAACTACGAGCAGTACTTC
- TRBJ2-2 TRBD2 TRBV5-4 CASSPSAGDHGELFF TGTGCCAGCAGCCCCTCAGCGGGGGATCACGGGGAGCTGTTTTTT
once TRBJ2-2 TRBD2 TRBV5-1 CASRRLAGVAAGELFF TGCGCCAGCAGGAGATTAGCGGGAGTGGCGGCCGGGGAGCTGTTTTTT
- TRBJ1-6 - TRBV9 CASSVNWGGSPLHF TGTGCCAGCAGCGTAAACTGGGGTGGTTCACCCCTCCACTTT
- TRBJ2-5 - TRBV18 CASSPVSGETQYF TGTGCCAGCTCACCAGTATCGGGAGAGACCCAGTACTTC
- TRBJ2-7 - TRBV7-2 CASQGTKSYEQYF TGTGCCAGCCAGGGGACCAAGAGCTACGAGCAGTACTTC
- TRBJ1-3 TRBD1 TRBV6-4 CASTWTGGDGNTIYF TGTGCCAGCACTTGGACAGGGGGCGACGGAAACACCATATATTTT
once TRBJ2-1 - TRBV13 CASSLEAFSSYNEQFF TGTGCCAGCAGCTTAGAGGCCTTTAGCTCCTACAATGAGCAGTTCTTC
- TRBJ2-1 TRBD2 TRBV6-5 CASSQRELNEQFF TGTGCCAGCTCTCAGCGGGAGCTGAATGAGCAGTTCTTC
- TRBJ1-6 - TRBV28 CASTPGGGNSPLHF TGTGCCAGCACCCCTGGGGGTGGGAATTCACCCCTCCACTTT
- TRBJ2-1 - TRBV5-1 CASSQKQGNEQFF TGCGCCAGCAGCCAGAAACAGGGAAATGAGCAGTTCTTC
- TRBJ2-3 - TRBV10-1 CASSENSGTDTQYF TGCGCCAGCAGTGAGAATAGCGGCACAGATACGCAGTATTTT
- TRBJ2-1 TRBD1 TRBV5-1 CASSPDRDYNEQFF TGCGCCAGCAGCCCGGACAGGGATTACAATGAGCAGTTCTTC
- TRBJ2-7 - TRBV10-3 CAICPQGTPYEQYF TGTGCCATCTGTCCTCAGGGGACCCCCTACGAGCAGTACTTC
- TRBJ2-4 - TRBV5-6 CASSLGSTVNIQYF TGTGCCAGCAGCTTGGGTTCGACGGTGAACATTCAGTACTTC
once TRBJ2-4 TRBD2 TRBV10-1 CASSEGTSAQYF TGCGCCAGCAGTGAAGGGACTAGCGCTCAGTACTTC
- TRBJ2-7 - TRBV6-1 CASRPGPKSYEQYF TGTGCCAGCAGGCCGGGGCCGAAGTCCTACGAGCAGTACTTC
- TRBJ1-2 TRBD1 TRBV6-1 CASRGTGGAGYGYTF TGTGCCAGCAGAGGGACAGGGGGCGCCGGCTATGGCTACACCTTC
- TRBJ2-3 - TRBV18 CASSTSITDTQYF TGTGCCAGCTCCACCTCGATCACAGATACGCAGTATTTT
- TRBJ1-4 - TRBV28 CASGPGSTNEKLFF TGTGCCAGCGGTCCGGGTTCAACTAATGAAAAACTGTTTTTT
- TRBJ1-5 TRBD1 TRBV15 CATSGRDRTTSWNQPQHF TGTGCCACCAGCGGCCGGGACAGGACTACCTCCTGGAATCAGCCCCAGCATTTT
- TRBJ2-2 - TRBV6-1 CASSLGSRGGELFF TGTGCCAGCAGTCTCGGGAGTCGGGGCGGGGAGCTGTTTTTT
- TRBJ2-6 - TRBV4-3 CASSQEPRLSGANVLTF TGCGCCAGCAGCCAAGAGCCCCGCCTGTCTGGGGCCAACGTCCTGACTTTC
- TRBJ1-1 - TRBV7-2 CASSLNREAEAFF TGTGCCAGCAGCTTAAACAGGGAAGCTGAAGCTTTCTTT
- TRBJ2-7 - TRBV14 CASSLTLGEQYF TGTGCCAGCAGCCTTACCCTCGGGGAGCAGTACTTC
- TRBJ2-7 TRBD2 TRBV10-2 CASSFSSGGSSYEQYF TGCGCCAGCAGTTTTTCTAGCGGGGGGAGCTCCTACGAGCAGTACTTC
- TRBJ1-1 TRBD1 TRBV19 CASRKFETGRTEAFF TGTGCCAGTAGAAAATTTGAGACAGGGCGGACTGAAGCTTTCTTT
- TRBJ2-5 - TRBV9 CASSQSLGMEETQYF TGTGCCAGCAGCCAAAGTCTAGGGATGGAAGAGACCCAGTACTTC
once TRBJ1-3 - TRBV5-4 CASSPSGPSSGNTIYF TGTGCCAGCAGCCCGTCGGGGCCTAGCTCTGGAAACACCATATATTTT